The text below deals with one T cell receptor (beta chain). Its matching antigen is unknown. The length of the CDR3 is 16 residues. The junction had 11 bases not matched to a gene; V was cut back by 4 bases and J by 7 bases. Per germline, CDR1 KGHSY and CDR2 FQNENV. This entry comes from a study of shared clonotypes between healthy human individuals. The method was immunoSEQ multiplex PCR; TCRdb's version includes in-frame clones alone and lacks a portion of them. The sample holds under 1,100,000 clones, 75% to 85% seen once. Points from the study as a whole: Clonotypes that were shared across four donors made up about 4.5% of naive CD4 clonotypes.

The specimen was memory CD4+ T cells from PBMCs. The subset: CD45RA-negative fraction. The chain employs TRBV16 and TRBJ1-2, with 11 positions matching TRBD1. The source is a young man in good health. Some clones in this sample may be carry-over from other donors' samples. CDR3 DNA sequence: TGTGCCAGCAGCCCGTACCGAACGGGACAGGGGGTTGGCTACACCTTC. It yields the protein CASSPYRTGQGVGYTF. The whole variable domain, remainder taken from reference TRBV16 and TRBJ1-2, is GEEVAQTPKHLVRGEGQKAKLYCAPIKGHSYVFWYQQVLKNEFKFLISFQNENVFDETGMPKERFSAKCLPNSPCSLEIQATKLEDSAVYFCASSPYRTGQGVGYTFGSGTRLTVV.